These T cell receptor beta chains were read from a single sample in a study of T cell changes during pregnancy in multiple sclerosis. Sequenced by immunoSEQ multiplex PCR; TCRdb stores in-frame clones only, minus some. Among 70,000 to 75,000 clones, roughly 92% were seen once, and the ten largest hold approximately 2%. The sample was peripheral blood, taken in the second trimester of pregnancy. The receptors were sampled from a female donor in good health, enrolled as a control in a pregnancy study. Each CDR3 is given with its conserved first and last residue. A D gene is named only where the DNA matches it firmly. Size tells how often a clone was seen (once, few, many) or the class of an expanded clone, and some rows leave it out.

j_call v_call clone_size d_call cdr3_nt cdr3_aa
TRBJ1-1 TRBV11-2 - TRBD1 TGTGCCAGCAGCTTAGGCGGACAGGGCAGGACTGAAGCTTTCTTT CASSLGGQGRTEAFF
TRBJ2-3 TRBV7-3 - - TGTGCCAGCAGCTTCGGGGGGCGCACAGATACGCAGTATTTT CASSFGGRTDTQYF
TRBJ2-2 TRBV19 - TRBD2 TGTGCCAGTACCGTCGGAGCGGGGGGCTACACCGGGGAGCTGTTTTTT CASTVGAGGYTGELFF
TRBJ1-6 TRBV7-2 - - TGTGCCAGCAGCCTCCGGGAGGGACAATCACCCCTCCACTTT CASSLREGQSPLHF
TRBJ1-3 TRBV5-1 few - TGCGCCAGCAGCTTGGGACAGAACTCTGGAAACACCATATATTTT CASSLGQNSGNTIYF
TRBJ1-3 TRBV11-2 - - TGTGCCAGCAGCTTAGCCCTCAGCTCTGGAAACACCATATATTTT CASSLALSSGNTIYF
TRBJ2-1 TRBV11-2 - TRBD2 TGTGCCAGCAGCTCGGGGACTAGCGGGGGGCAAAATGAGCAGTTCTTC CASSSGTSGGQNEQFF
TRBJ1-6 TRBV9 few TRBD1 TGTGCCAGCAGCCCAAGACAGGGGAGTAATTCACCCCTCCACTTT CASSPRQGSNSPLHF
TRBJ1-5 TRBV7-3 - - TGTGCCAGCAGCTCCACGAGAGATCAGCCCCAGCATTTT CASSSTRDQPQHF
TRBJ2-1 TRBV4-2 - TRBD2 TGTGCCAGCAGCCAAGGGGAAGCGGGGGTTTACAATGAGCAGTTCTTC CASSQGEAGVYNEQFF
TRBJ1-1 TRBV7-2 - - TGTGCCAGCAGCTCCGGTCGCCAGCGCACTGAAGCTTTCTTT CASSSGRQRTEAFF
TRBJ2-7 TRBV4-3 - TRBD1 TGCGCCAGCAGCCAAGGTTCAAGCAGGGGGTACGAGCAGTACTTC CASSQGSSRGYEQYF
TRBJ2-2 TRBV9 - TRBD2 TGTGCCAGCGGACTAGCGGGCCTCACCGGGGAGCTGTTTTTT CASGLAGLTGELFF
TRBJ2-7 TRBV5-1 - TRBD1 TGCGCCAGCAGAGGACAGGGGGCCTCCTACGAGCAGTACTTC CASRGQGASYEQYF